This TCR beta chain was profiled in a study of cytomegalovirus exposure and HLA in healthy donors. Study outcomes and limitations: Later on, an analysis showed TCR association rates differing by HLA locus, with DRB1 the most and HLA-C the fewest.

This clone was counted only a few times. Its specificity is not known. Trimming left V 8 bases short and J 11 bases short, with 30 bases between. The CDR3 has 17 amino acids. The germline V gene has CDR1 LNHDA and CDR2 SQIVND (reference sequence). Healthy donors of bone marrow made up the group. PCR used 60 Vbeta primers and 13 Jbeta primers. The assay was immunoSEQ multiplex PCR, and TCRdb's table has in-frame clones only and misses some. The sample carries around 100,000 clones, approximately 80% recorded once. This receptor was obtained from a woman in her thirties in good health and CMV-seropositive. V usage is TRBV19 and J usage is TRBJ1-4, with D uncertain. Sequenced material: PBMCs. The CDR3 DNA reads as TGTGCCAGTTCATCTTCCTTCAAGACTGGTGGCCCTAGGAAACTGTTTTTT. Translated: CASSSSFKTGGPRKLFF.